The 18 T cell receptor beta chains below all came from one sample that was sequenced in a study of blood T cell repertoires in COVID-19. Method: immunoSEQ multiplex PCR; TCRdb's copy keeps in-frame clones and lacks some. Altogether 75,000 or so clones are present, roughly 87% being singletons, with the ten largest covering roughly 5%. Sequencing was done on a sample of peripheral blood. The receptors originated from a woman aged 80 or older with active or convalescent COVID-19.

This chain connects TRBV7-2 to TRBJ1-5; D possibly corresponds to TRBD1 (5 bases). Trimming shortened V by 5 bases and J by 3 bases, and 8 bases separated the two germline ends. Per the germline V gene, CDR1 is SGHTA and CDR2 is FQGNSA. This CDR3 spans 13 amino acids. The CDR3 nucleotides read TGTGCCAGCAGCCGACAGAACAATCAGCCCCAGCATTTT. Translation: CASSRQNNQPQHF.

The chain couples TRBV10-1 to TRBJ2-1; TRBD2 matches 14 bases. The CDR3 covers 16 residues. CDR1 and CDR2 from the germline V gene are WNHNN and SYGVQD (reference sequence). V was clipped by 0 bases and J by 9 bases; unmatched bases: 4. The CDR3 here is CASSESTSGGEGEQFF. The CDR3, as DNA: TGCGCCAGCAGTGAGTCGACTAGCGGGGGGGAAGGTGAGCAGTTCTTC.

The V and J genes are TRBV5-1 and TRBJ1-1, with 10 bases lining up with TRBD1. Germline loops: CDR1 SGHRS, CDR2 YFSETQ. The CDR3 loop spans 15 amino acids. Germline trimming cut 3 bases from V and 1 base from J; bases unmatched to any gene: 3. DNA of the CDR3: TGCGCCAGCAGCTCACGGGACAGGGGGAACACTGAAGCTTTCTTT. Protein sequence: CASSSRDRGNTEAFF. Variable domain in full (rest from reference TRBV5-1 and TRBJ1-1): KAGVTQTPRYLIKTRGQQVTLSCSPISGHRSVSWYQQTPGQGLQFLFEYFSETQRNKGNFPGRFSGRQFSNSRSEMNVSTLELGDSALYLCASSSRDRGNTEAFFGQGTRLTVV.

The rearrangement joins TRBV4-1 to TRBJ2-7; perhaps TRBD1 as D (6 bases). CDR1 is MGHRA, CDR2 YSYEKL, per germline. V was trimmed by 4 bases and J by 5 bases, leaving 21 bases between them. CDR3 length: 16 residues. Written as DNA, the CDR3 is TGCGCCAGCAGCCTCCAGGGGCGTGGGGTTGGGGACGAGCAGTACTTC. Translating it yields CASSLQGRGVGDEQYF.

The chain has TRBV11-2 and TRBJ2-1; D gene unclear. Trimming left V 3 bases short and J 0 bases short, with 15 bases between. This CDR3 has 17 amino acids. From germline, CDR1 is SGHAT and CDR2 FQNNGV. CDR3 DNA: TGTGCCAGCAGCTTCTTTACAGTCACCAGCTCCTACAATGAGCAGTTCTTC. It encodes CASSFFTVTSSYNEQFF. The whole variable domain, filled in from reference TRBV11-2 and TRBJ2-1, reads EAGVAQSPRYKIIEKRQSVAFWCNPISGHATLYWYQQILGQGPKLLIQFQNNGVVDDSQLPKDRFSAERLKGVDSTLKIQPAKLEDSAVYLCASSFFTVTSSYNEQFFGPGTRLTVL.

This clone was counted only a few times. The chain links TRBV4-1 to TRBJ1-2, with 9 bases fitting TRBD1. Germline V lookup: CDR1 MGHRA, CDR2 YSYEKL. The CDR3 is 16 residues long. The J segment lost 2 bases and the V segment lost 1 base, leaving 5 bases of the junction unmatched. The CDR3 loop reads CASSQVDRGSNYGYTF. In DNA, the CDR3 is TGCGCCAGCAGCCAAGTGGACAGGGGATCCAACTATGGCTACACCTTC.

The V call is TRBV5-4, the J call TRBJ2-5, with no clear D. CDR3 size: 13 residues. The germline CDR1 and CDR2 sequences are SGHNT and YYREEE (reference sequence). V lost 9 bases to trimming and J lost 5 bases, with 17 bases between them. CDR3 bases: TGTGCCATCGTGAGTCCCCCCGAGGAGACCCAGTACTTC. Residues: CAIVSPPEETQYF.

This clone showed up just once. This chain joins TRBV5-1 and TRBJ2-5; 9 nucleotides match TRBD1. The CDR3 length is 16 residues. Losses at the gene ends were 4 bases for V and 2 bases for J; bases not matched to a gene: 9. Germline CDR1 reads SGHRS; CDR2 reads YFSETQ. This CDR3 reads CASSRTGGVLQETQYF. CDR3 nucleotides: TGCGCCAGCAGCCGTACAGGGGGCGTACTACAAGAGACCCAGTACTTC.

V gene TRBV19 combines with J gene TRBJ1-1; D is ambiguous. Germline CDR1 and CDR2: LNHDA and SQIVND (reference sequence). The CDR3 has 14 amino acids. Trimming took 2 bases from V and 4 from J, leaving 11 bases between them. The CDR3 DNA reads TGTGCCAGTAGTATAATGAACATACCCACTGAAGCTTTCTTT. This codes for CASSIMNIPTEAFF.

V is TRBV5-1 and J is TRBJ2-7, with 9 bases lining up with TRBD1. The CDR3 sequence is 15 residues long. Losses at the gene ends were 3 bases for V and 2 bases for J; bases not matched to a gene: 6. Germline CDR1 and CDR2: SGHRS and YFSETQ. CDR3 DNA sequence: TGCGCCAGCAGCTCCGGACAGGGGAGCGCCTACGAGCAGTACTTC. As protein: CASSSGQGSAYEQYF.

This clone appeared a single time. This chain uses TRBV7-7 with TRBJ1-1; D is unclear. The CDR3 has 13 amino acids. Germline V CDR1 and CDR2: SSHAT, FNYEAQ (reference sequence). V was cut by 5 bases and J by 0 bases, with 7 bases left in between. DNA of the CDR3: TGTGCCAGCAGCACGGACTTGAACACTGAAGCTTTCTTT. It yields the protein CASSTDLNTEAFF.

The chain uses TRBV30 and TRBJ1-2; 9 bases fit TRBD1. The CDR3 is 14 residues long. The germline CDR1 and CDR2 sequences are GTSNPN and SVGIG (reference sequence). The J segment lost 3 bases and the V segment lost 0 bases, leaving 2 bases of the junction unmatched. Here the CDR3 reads CAWSVGQGYYGYTF. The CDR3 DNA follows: TGTGCCTGGAGTGTAGGACAGGGGTACTATGGCTACACCTTC.

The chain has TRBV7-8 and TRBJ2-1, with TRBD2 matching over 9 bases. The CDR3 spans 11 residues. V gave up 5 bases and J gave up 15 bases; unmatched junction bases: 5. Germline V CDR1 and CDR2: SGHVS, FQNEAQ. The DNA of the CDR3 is TGTGCCAGCAGCCCGGGACTAGCACTGTTCTTC. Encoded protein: CASSPGLALFF.

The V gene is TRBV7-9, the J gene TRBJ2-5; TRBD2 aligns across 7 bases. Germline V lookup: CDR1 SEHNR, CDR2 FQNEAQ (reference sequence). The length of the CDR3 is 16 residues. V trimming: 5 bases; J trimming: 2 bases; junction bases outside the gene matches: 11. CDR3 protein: CASSRRTGTTQETQYF. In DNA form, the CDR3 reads TGTGCCAGCAGCCGCCGTACCGGGACTACACAAGAGACCCAGTACTTC.

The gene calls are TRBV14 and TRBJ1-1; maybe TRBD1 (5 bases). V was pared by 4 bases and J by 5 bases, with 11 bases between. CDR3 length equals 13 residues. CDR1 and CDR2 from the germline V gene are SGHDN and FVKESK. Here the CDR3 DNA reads TGTGCCAGCAGCCTTTCAGGGCGTACTGAAGCTTTCTTT. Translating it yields CASSLSGRTEAFF.

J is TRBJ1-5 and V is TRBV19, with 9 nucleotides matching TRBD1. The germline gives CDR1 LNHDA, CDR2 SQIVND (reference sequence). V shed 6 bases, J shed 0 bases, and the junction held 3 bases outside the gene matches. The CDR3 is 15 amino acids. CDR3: CASREQGASNQPQHF. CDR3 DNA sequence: TGTGCCAGTAGGGAACAGGGGGCTAGCAATCAGCCCCAGCATTTT.

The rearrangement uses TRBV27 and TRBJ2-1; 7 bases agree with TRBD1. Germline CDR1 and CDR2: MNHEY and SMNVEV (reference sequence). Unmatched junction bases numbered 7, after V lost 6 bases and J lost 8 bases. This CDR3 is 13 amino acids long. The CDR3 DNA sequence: TGTGCCAGCAGACCGACAGGGTACCATGAGCAGTTCTTC. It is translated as CASRPTGYHEQFF.

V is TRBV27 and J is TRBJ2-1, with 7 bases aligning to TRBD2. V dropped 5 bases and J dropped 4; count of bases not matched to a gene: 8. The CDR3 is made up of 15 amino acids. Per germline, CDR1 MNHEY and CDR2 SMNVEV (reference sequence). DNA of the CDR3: TGTGCCAGCAGTCCTCCGGGACTAAAATACAATGAGCAGTTCTTC. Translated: CASSPPGLKYNEQFF.